This TCR beta chain was sequenced for a study of blood T cell repertoires in COVID-19. Study details: The origin of the acute and convalescent COVID-19 samples was the United States, Italy and Spain. T cells, B-cell-depleted T cells, or PBMCs provided the cDNA or gDNA that served as material.

Trimming left V 6 bases short and J 4 bases short, with 8 bases between. Germline values: CDR1 KGHDR, CDR2 SFDVKD. CDR3 length: 12 residues. Produced via immunoSEQ multiplex PCR; TCRdb's table is partial and in-frame only. The sample has about 430,000 clones; around 89% are singletons. The chain carries TRBV24-1 and TRBJ1-1; tentatively, D is TRBD1 (6 bases). The sample comprised PBMCs or T cells enriched from blood (not recorded which). The TCR comes from a woman aged 30 to 39 with acute COVID-19. This CDR3 is CATSQGTTEAFF. In nucleotides, the CDR3 is TGTGCCACCAGTCAGGGGACCACTGAAGCTTTCTTT.